One and the same sample provided the 28 T cell receptor beta chains below, sequenced in a study of blood T cell repertoires in COVID-19. The method was immunoSEQ multiplex PCR; TCRdb's version includes in-frame clones alone and lacks a portion of them. The sample has fewer than 85,000 clones, under 80% seen once; the top ten hold 25% to 30%. The sample was peripheral blood. These receptors were taken from a woman at least 80 years old with active or convalescent COVID-19.

V gene TRBV27 combines with J gene TRBJ2-1, with 8 bases that match TRBD1. The CDR3 spans 14 residues. Germline CDR1 and CDR2: MNHEY and SMNVEV (reference sequence). V lost 6 bases, J lost 9 bases, and 10 bases stayed unmatched. The CDR3 DNA sequence: TGTGCCAGCAGGCAGTCAGGGGGCAGAGGTGAGCAGTTCTTC. This gives the protein CASRQSGGRGEQFF.

The chain is built from TRBV7-9 and TRBJ2-1, with D possibly matching TRBD2 (6 bases). Trimming shortened V by 2 bases and J by 10 bases, and 21 bases separated the two germline ends. This CDR3 comprises 16 residues. In germline, CDR1 is SEHNR, CDR2 FQNEAQ (reference sequence). CDR3 nucleotides: TGTGCCAGCAGCTTATTGGAATCGGGACCCCGGGAGGAGCAGTTCTTC. As protein: CASSLLESGPREEQFF.

This chain joins TRBV18 and TRBJ1-2; D is unclear. Germline CDR1 reads KGHSH; CDR2 reads LQKENI. Between the trimmed V and J ends, which lost 3 bases and 0 bases, there was a span of 14 bases. The CDR3 sequence is 16 residues long. Here the CDR3 reads CASSPTPGEANYGYTF. The CDR3, as DNA: TGTGCCAGCTCACCCACCCCGGGAGAAGCTAACTATGGCTACACCTTC.

This clone has a handful of counts. The V call is TRBV5-1, the J call TRBJ2-1; 11 bases match TRBD2. Germline CDR1 is SGHRS and CDR2 is YFSETQ. This CDR3 has 17 amino acids. V gave up 0 bases and J gave up 8 bases; unmatched junction bases: 10. CDR3 region: CASSLESVGTSGDEQFF. In nucleotides, the CDR3 is TGCGCCAGCAGCTTGGAGTCGGTTGGGACTAGCGGTGATGAGCAGTTCTTC.

The chain joins TRBV30 to TRBJ2-1; 7 positions agree with TRBD2. Per the germline V gene, CDR1 is GTSNPN and CDR2 is SVGIG (reference sequence). V trimming: 0 bases; J trimming: 15 bases; junction bases outside the gene matches: 8. The CDR3 runs to 12 residues. CDR3 in amino acids: CAWSVASGGPFF. The CDR3 DNA reads TGTGCCTGGAGTGTAGCTAGCGGCGGCCCGTTCTTC. Complete variable domain (other parts from reference TRBV30 and TRBJ2-1): SQTIHQWPATLVQPVGSPLSLECTVEGTSNPNLYWYRQAAGRGLQLLFYSVGIGQISSEVPQNLSASRPQDRQFILSSKKLLLSDSGFYLCAWSVASGGPFFGPGTRLTVL.

V gene TRBV11-3 combines with J gene TRBJ2-3; possible D gene TRBD2, 6 bases. Germline V gives CDR1 SGHNT, CDR2 YENEEA. This CDR3 comprises 14 residues. The ends were cut back, 3 bases at V and 3 bases at J, with 10 bases in the middle. The CDR3 loop is CASSLGSGTDTQYF. Here the CDR3 DNA reads TGTGCCAGCAGCTTGGGTAGCGGAACAGATACGCAGTATTTT.

The V call is TRBV6-2 or TRBV6-3, the J call TRBJ2-7; no reliable D call. The V and J ends lost 2 bases and 3 bases respectively, with 11 bases between them. The CDR3 is 14 residues long. The germline CDR1 and CDR2 sequences are MNHEY and SVGEGT. CDR3 sequence reads: CASSYAQKYYEQYF. For the CDR3, the DNA is TGTGCCAGCAGTTACGCACAGAAATACTACGAGCAGTACTTC.

The chain combines TRBV27 with TRBJ1-6; TRBD1 might be the D (6 bases). V was clipped by 8 bases and J by 2 bases, with 10 bases between them. The germline CDR1 and CDR2 sequences are MNHEY and SMNVEV (reference sequence). The CDR3 contains 14 residues. In nucleotides, the CDR3 is TGTGCCAGCTTCGGGGGGCCCTATAATTCACCCCTCCACTTT. It specifies CASFGGPYNSPLHF.

This chain links TRBV28 with TRBJ1-2; 8 bases are shared with TRBD1. The CDR3 runs 13 residues. Germline V lookup: CDR1 MDHEN, CDR2 SYDVKM. The trim removed 4 bases at V and 8 bases at J, leaving 6 bases unmatched. DNA of the CDR3: TGTGCCAGCAGTTACATCAGGGGGCAAGGCTACACCTTC. Its translation is CASSYIRGQGYTF.

This clone was counted between two and nine times. The V gene is TRBV4-1, the J gene TRBJ1-2; 7 bases map to TRBD1. Germline trimming cut 3 bases from V and 4 bases from J; bases unmatched to any gene: 11. CDR3 size: 16 residues. Germline V gene sequence: CDR1 MGHRA, CDR2 YSYEKL. CDR3 protein: CASSQEPRGDPYGYTF. In nucleotides, the CDR3 is TGCGCCAGCAGCCAGGAGCCCAGGGGGGATCCCTATGGCTACACCTTC.

V gene TRBV28 combines with J gene TRBJ1-2, with 8 nucleotides matching TRBD1. The CDR3 extends over 15 amino acids. Germline loops: CDR1 MDHEN, CDR2 SYDVKM. V shed 5 bases, J shed 4 bases, and the junction held 9 bases outside the gene matches. DNA for the CDR3: TGTGCCAGCAGTACAGGGGGACAGATACTCTATGGCTACACCTTC. It encodes CASSTGGQILYGYTF.

The chain carries TRBV6-1 and TRBJ1-3; D is unclear. The V gene's germline CDR1 is MNHNS and CDR2 SASEGT. The CDR3 runs to 14 residues. Trimming took off 3 bases at V and 8 bases at J, with 14 bases between the two ends. The DNA for the CDR3 is TGTGCCAGCAGTGACCGACCAAGGGAGGACACCATATATTTT. This gives the protein CASSDRPREDTIYF.

This clone was counted a few times. This chain uses TRBV5-1 with TRBJ2-6; a possible D gene is TRBD2 (5 bases). The CDR3 consists of 14 residues. V gave up 5 bases and J gave up 2 bases, with 8 bases separating them. Per the germline V gene, CDR1 is SGHRS and CDR2 is YFSETQ. CDR3 amino acids: CASSGGPGANVLTF. The CDR3 DNA reads as TGCGCCAGCAGTGGAGGTCCTGGGGCCAACGTCCTGACTTTC.

The rearrangement joins TRBV10-1 to TRBJ2-7, with D possibly TRBD1 on 5 matching bases. Trimming removed 2 bases at V and 6 bases at J, with 11 bases between. From germline, CDR1 is WNHNN and CDR2 SYGVQD (reference sequence). CDR3 length: 13 amino acids. The CDR3 DNA reads as TGCGCCAGCAGTGAGGGGGCTCTGGGCGAGCAGTACTTC. It specifies CASSEGALGEQYF.

The chain is built from TRBV6-4 and TRBJ1-2; D is possibly TRBD1 (6 bases). Germline CDR1 MRHNA, CDR2 SNTAGT. The germline V and J ends were trimmed by 6 bases and 0 bases, with 14 bases remaining between them. The CDR3 is 15 amino acids. The DNA for the CDR3 is TGTGCCAGCAGAACCGGGACACCTCCTAACTATGGCTACACCTTC. Its protein is CASRTGTPPNYGYTF.

Worth noting for this clone: This specimen includes other DNA sequences encoding the same CDR3. J is TRBJ2-3 and V is TRBV11-2; D is unresolved. Per the germline V gene, CDR1 is SGHAT and CDR2 is FQNNGV. Trimming left V 0 bases short and J 6 bases short, with 7 bases between. CDR3 size: 13 residues. CDR3 residues: CASSLERGDTQYF. Written as DNA, the CDR3 is TGTGCCAGCAGCTTAGAACGAGGTGATACGCAGTATTTT.

This clone was counted between two and nine times. The genes are TRBV7-2 and TRBJ1-6, with D perhaps matching TRBD1 (6 bases). Germline loops: CDR1 SGHTA, CDR2 FQGNSA. Trimming stripped 4 bases from V and 3 bases from J, with 7 bases between. This CDR3 region has 14 residues. CDR3 protein: CASSSDSYNSPLHF. Written as DNA, the CDR3 is TGTGCCAGCAGCTCGGACAGCTATAATTCACCCCTCCACTTT.

This sequence joins TRBV6-2 or TRBV6-3 and TRBJ1-1; D unresolved. CDR1 MNHEY and CDR2 SVGEGT come from the germline V gene. Trimming removed 4 bases at V and 4 bases at J, with 13 bases between. The CDR3 extends over 14 amino acids. The CDR3: CASSFGRLSTEAFF. The CDR3 DNA reads TGTGCCAGCAGTTTCGGCAGGTTGAGCACTGAAGCTTTCTTT.

This clone was picked up a small number of times. The chain joins TRBV6-4 to TRBJ2-3, with D possibly being TRBD2 (5 bases). The CDR3 is 15 amino acids. Germline loops: CDR1 MRHNA, CDR2 SNTAGT. Trimming removed 5 bases at V and 3 bases at J, with 15 bases between. CDR3 sequence: CASSQTTTSTDTQYF. In nucleotides, the CDR3 is TGTGCCAGCAGTCAGACTACAACCTCAACAGATACGCAGTATTTT.

This clone has only a few counts. The rearrangement joins TRBV6-5 to TRBJ2-7; D call uncertain. Germline CDR1 MNHEY, CDR2 SVGAGI. This CDR3 is built from 14 residues. V was trimmed by 6 bases and J by 3 bases, leaving 15 bases between them. The chain's CDR3 is CASRPTSRFYEQYF. Written as DNA, the CDR3 is TGTGCCAGCAGGCCTACCTCCAGGTTCTACGAGCAGTACTTC.

This clone was observed a handful of times. The V call is TRBV7-2, the J call TRBJ2-7, with D possibly matching TRBD2 (6 bases). V gave up 5 bases and J gave up 1 base, with 15 bases separating them. This CDR3 spans 15 amino acids. Per the germline V gene, CDR1 is SGHTA and CDR2 is FQGNSA. The CDR3 region has the DNA TGTGCCAGCAGCCTCGGGGGAATTGGGTCCTACGAGCAGTACTTC. Translating it yields CASSLGGIGSYEQYF.

The genes are TRBV6-5 and TRBJ1-4; TRBD1 is a possible D gene (6 bases). Deletions cut 5 bases from V and 5 bases from J, with 15 bases between. Germline V gene sequence: CDR1 MNHEY, CDR2 SVGAGI. The CDR3 is 15 amino acids. The CDR3 coding sequence is TGTGCCAGCAGTCCTCAGGGGCTAGTCAATGAAAAACTGTTTTTT. Encoded protein: CASSPQGLVNEKLFF.

J is TRBJ2-1 and V is TRBV9; 11 positions agree with TRBD2. The germline V gene has CDR1 SGDLS and CDR2 YYNGEE. CDR3 length equals 15 residues. The V gene end was trimmed by 4 bases and the J gene end by 10 bases; junction bases not matched to a gene: 10. In DNA, the CDR3 is TGTGCCAGCAGCCTAGCGGGGGGCTATAGGAGAGAGCAGTTCTTC. Its protein product is CASSLAGGYRREQFF.

The chain is built from TRBV29-1 and TRBJ1-2, with 7 bases identical to TRBD1. CDR1 and CDR2 (germline): SQVTM, ANQGSEA. The CDR3 has 13 amino acids. After removal of 4 bases from V and 4 bases from J, the junction contained 6 bases not matched to a gene. In nucleotides, the CDR3 is TGCAGCGTTGCTGCAGGGGGTGGCTATGGCTACACCTTC. The encoded protein is CSVAAGGGYGYTF.

The chain is built from TRBV28 and TRBJ1-2; D gene uncertain. The germline V gene has CDR1 MDHEN and CDR2 SYDVKM. There are 13 residues in the CDR3. V shed 11 bases and J shed 4 bases, with 17 bases lying between them. The CDR3 spells CASMPGFLYGYTF. DNA for the CDR3: TGTGCCTCAATGCCCGGGTTCCTCTATGGCTACACCTTC.

A few counts support this clone. The chain carries TRBV19 and TRBJ1-4; possibly TRBD1 for D (5 bases). The CDR3 is 14 amino acids. The germline CDR1 and CDR2 sequences are LNHDA and SQIVND (reference sequence). V was shortened by 7 bases and J by 5 bases, with 14 bases between the two germline ends. As DNA, the CDR3 is TGTGCCAGTACCTGGCGGGGGATAAATGAAAAACTGTTTTTT. This encodes CASTWRGINEKLFF.

The chain employs TRBV11-3 and TRBJ1-5; weak D call: TRBD1 (6 bases). There are 16 residues in the CDR3. The germline gives CDR1 SGHNT, CDR2 YENEEA. V was cut by 6 bases and J by 0 bases, with 15 bases left in between. CDR3: CASRGAGQVSNQPQHF. In DNA, the CDR3 is TGTGCCAGCAGGGGGGCAGGGCAGGTTAGCAATCAGCCCCAGCATTTT. Filled out from reference TRBV11-3 and TRBJ1-5, the complete variable domain reads EAGVVQSPRYKIIEKKQPVAFWCNPISGHNTLYWYLQNLGQGPELLIRYENEEAVDDSQLPKDRFSAERLKGVDSTLKIQPAELGDSAVYLCASRGAGQVSNQPQHFGDGTRLSIL.

The chain recombines TRBV5-1 with TRBJ2-5; 10 bases agree with TRBD2. Germline CDR1 reads SGHRS; CDR2 reads YFSETQ. Trimming cost V 4 bases and J 5 bases; bases outside gene matches: 8. The CDR3 has 15 amino acids. CDR3 coding DNA: TGCGCCAGCAGCATTACTAGCGGGGCGGGGGAGACCCAGTACTTC. Its translation: CASSITSGAGETQYF.